The T cell receptor beta chain described here comes from a study of T cells in Graves' hyperthyroidism and ophthalmopathy (dated by TCRdb to between 2018 and 2020). Describing the broader study: To identify distinguishing TCR V-J signatures, a discovery cohort of 95 to 100 patients was used, comprising 43 with Graves' ophthalmopathy and around 60 with stable Graves' hyperthyroidism. Prospective prediction of ophthalmopathy was tested in an independent validation cohort of approximately 19 hyperthyroidism patients and 17 patients who later progressed to ophthalmopathy. The 80 to 100 discovery patients were randomly divided into training and test sets at a 7:3 ratio. In about 6 Graves' hyperthyroidism patients, the study also compared T-cell repertoires from thyroid tissue with T-cell repertoires from blood. Following sampling, methimazole starting at 30 mg daily was given to hyperthyroidism patients, and high-dose intravenous methylprednisolone was given to ophthalmopathy patients. TCR Vbeta CDR3 sequencing of 120 to 150 peripheral blood samples (43 ophthalmopathy, 75 hyperthyroidism and approximately 17 progressor patients) is reported in the paper.

The TCR beta CDR3 regions were amplified from RNA transcripts. For the first round of RT-PCR on the TCR CDR3, the HTBI primer set was used together with the Qiagen OneStep RT-PCR kit. A second multiplex PCR round built the libraries, followed by size selection and purification. Sequencing of the libraries was done on an Illumina HiSeq2000 using paired-end 100 bp reads. As for the authors' bioinformatics: SOAPnuke was used to process the raw data, throwing out any read that contained adapters or uncalled bases, had a mean Phred below 15, or lacked an exact constant-primer or identifier match. COPE v1.2.5 was used to merge high-quality paired reads, and clonotypes were defined as unique nucleotide sequences. MiTCR v1.1 was used to align clonotypes to the IMGT TRBV, TRBD and TRBJ reference segments. The analysis was restricted to V-J combinations with a frequency above 0.0001, which together covered 99.2% of the repertoires. The TCS score was defined as F50 (clonal expansion) divided by E x V (chaos), with BLOSUM62-based TCRdist calculated between CDR3 peptides within each V-J. Welch's t-statistics and random forest reduced roughly 530 V-J features to 10 to 15, which were used in a naive Bayes classifier (R e1071). Thyroid-blood repertoire similarity was quantified with the Morisita-Horn index. The public sequencing data were trimmed at Q25 with fastp and processed into clonotypes with MiXCR by TCRdb, which kept only in-frame beta chains. Here each entry gathers all rows of one CDR3 protein and keeps the most common genes and DNA. TCRdb, not the authors, supplied the V and J calls. Across this sample there are around 660,000 distinct CDR3 sequences, with about 45% seen only once. Together, the top ten hold approximately 7.2% of the sample.

Results the study describes overall, beyond this receptor: Sample size was not statistically predetermined, and blinding of investigators to group allocation was not performed. In validation, progression to ophthalmopathy was predicted by the model with 70.59% sensitivity and approximately 78% specificity, a median of approximately 7.1 months before onset. Most expanded thyroid clonotypes (frequency above 0.001) were also detected in blood, a finding suggesting that blood repertoires may reflect thyroid immune responses. In cross-validation, a model built on a 13 V-J signature told ophthalmopathy apart from stable hyperthyroidism with over 85% sensitivity and roughly 83% specificity, and in testing the same model reached 80%/75%.

This clonotype came up once. Its antigen is unknown. Relative to the germline gene, one junction end is altered; a read error may explain this. From its cysteine to its phenylalanine, the CDR3 spans 16 amino acids. The sequence is cut down to CDR3 DNA, 48 bases in frame from base 1. From a lookup of the germline V gene, CDR1 and CDR2 are ENHRY and SYGVKD. The study excluded patients with uncontrolled infections, other autoimmune diseases, pregnancy or lactation. Diagnoses were based on clinical symptoms, serum thyroxine and TRAb, thyroid ultrasound and orbital computed tomography. Trizol reagent was used to extract total RNA, and RNA quality was then checked on an Agilent 2100 Bioanalyzer.

The clonotype originates from an adult man with Graves' disease, either hyperthyroidism or ophthalmopathy (not recorded which). Sequencing was performed on peripheral blood or thyroid tissue (not recorded which). Here the chain combines TRBV10-3 and TRBJ1-6; a confident D gene designation cannot be given. CDR3 sequence: CASSLSLPGGNSPLHF. The nucleotides are TGTGCCAGCAGTTTAAGTCTTCCAGGAGGGAATTCACCCCTCCACTTT.